The 6 T cell receptor beta chains given below trace back to one sample, sequenced in a study of metastatic and nonmetastatic thyroid tumors. MiXCR was used by TCRdb to re-call the PCR reads. The sample consists of about 82,000 clones, around 13% of them appearing once. Thyroid surgery was preceded by no treatment in any patient. Sequenced sample: tumor tissue. The receptors shown here come from a female donor with papillary thyroid cancer or a benign thyroid nodule (not recorded which). Some clones in this sample may be carry-over from other donors' samples.

The table lists this clone with a few counts. The chain has TRBV28 and TRBJ2-3, with D possibly being TRBD2 (6 bases). Trimming stripped 4 bases from V and 6 bases from J, with 17 bases between. The CDR3 loop spans 15 amino acids. CDR1 MDHEN and CDR2 SYDVKM come from the germline V gene. CDR3 sequence: CASSYAGWPGDTQYF. In nucleotides, the CDR3 is TGTGCCAGCAGTTACGCGGGATGGCCGGGGGATACGCAGTATTTT.

Ten or more counts support this clone. Other DNA sequences of this sample code for an identical CDR3. This chain uses TRBV6-5 with TRBJ1-2; D ambiguous. Trimming took 2 bases from V and 1 from J, leaving 8 bases between them. The V gene's germline CDR1 is MNHEY and CDR2 SVGAGI. CDR3 length: 14 residues. CDR3 in DNA: TGTGCCAGCAGTTACGGGAGCGGTAACTATGGCTACACCTTC. As protein: CASSYGSGNYGYTF.

This clone was counted ten times or more. The chain combines TRBV12-3 or TRBV12-4 with TRBJ1-5; the D is unclear. Trimming stripped 3 bases from V and 4 bases from J, with 7 bases between. The CDR3 has 13 amino acids. The CDR3 sequence is CASSFGVNQPQHF. CDR3 DNA: TGTGCCAGCAGTTTCGGGGTAAATCAGCCCCAGCATTTT.

This clone has a count of ten or more. The CDR3 reads CASSLHGPVPIYF. For the CDR3, the DNA is TGCGCCAGCAGCTTGCACGGGCCCGTCCCTATATATTTT. The rearrangement uses TRBV5-1 and TRBJ1-3; no clear D gene. The germline V gene encodes CDR1 SGHRS and CDR2 YFSETQ. The V end lost 1 base, the J end lost 13 bases, and 15 bases lay between the germline ends. This CDR3 comprises 13 residues.

Concerning this clone: A read error may produce the germline difference seen at one junction end. The chain joins TRBV13 to TRBJ1-2; D remains ambiguous. Germline assignment: CDR1 PRHDT and CDR2 FYEKMQ (reference sequence). There are 16 residues in the CDR3. The CDR3 DNA sequence: TGTGTCAGCAGCTCCTCCTTGGGCACGGTTATTCGGGGCTACACCTTC. Protein sequence: CVSSSSLGTVIRGYTF.

There are a few counts of this clone. A much bigger clone sits one base away, suggesting this may be a read error. This rearrangement joins TRBV19 to TRBJ2-5; D may be TRBD1 or TRBD2 (5 bases each). Germline values: CDR1 LNHDA, CDR2 SQIVND (reference sequence). CDR3 length: 14 amino acids. Trimming took 6 bases from V and 5 from J, leaving 16 bases between them. The CDR3 protein is CASSPGATGETQYF. The CDR3 coding sequence is TGTGCCAGTAGCCCCGGGGCAACCGGGGAGACCCAGTACTTC.